A single sample gave rise to the 32 T cell receptor beta chains below, sequenced in a study of cytomegalovirus exposure and HLA in healthy donors. Produced via immunoSEQ multiplex PCR; TCRdb's table is partial and in-frame only. The sample lists about 120,000 clones; around 87% were seen once. Sequences were obtained from PBMCs. The receptor source for this set is a woman aged 18-29 years in good health and CMV-seropositive.

The chain recombines TRBV9 with TRBJ1-6; no firm D call. The CDR3 is 15 residues long. Germline V gene lookup returns CDR1 SGDLS and CDR2 YYNGEE. The V end was cut by 0 bases, the J end by 9 bases, with 13 bases between. The CDR3 loop reads CASSVVGSSGSPLHF. The CDR3 DNA reads as TGTGCCAGCAGCGTAGTAGGGAGCTCGGGTTCACCCCTCCACTTT.

This chain links TRBV28 with TRBJ1-1; tentative D call: TRBD1 (5 bases). The CDR3 sequence is 13 residues long. Trimming stripped 2 bases from V and 10 bases from J, with 14 bases between. Germline values: CDR1 MDHEN, CDR2 SYDVKM. The CDR3 here is CASSLAGFVSAFF. In nucleotides, the CDR3 is TGTGCCAGCAGTTTAGCAGGGTTCGTCTCAGCTTTCTTT.

This rearrangement joins TRBV5-1 to TRBJ2-7; D is undetermined. This CDR3 contains 14 residues. Germline V lookup: CDR1 SGHRS, CDR2 YFSETQ. The V and J ends lost 3 bases and 4 bases respectively, with 14 bases between them. CDR3 DNA: TGCGCCAGCAGCTCCCACGAGCCGGGTTACGAGCAGTACTTC. This encodes CASSSHEPGYEQYF.

J is TRBJ1-1 and V is TRBV6-5, with unresolved D. Germline CDR1 MNHEY, CDR2 SVGAGI. This CDR3 contains 12 residues. The V end was cut by 6 bases, the J end by 7 bases, with 12 bases between. CDR3 nucleotide sequence: TGTGCCAGCAGCCCCGGGTTGGGTGAAGCTTTCTTT. It yields the protein CASSPGLGEAFF.

The gene calls are TRBV10-3 and TRBJ2-7; D perhaps matches TRBD1 (6 bases). The CDR3 extends over 15 amino acids. Trimming removed 6 bases from V and 2 bases from J, with 17 bases in between. The germline gives CDR1 ENHRY, CDR2 SYGVKD. The CDR3 reads CAIREQGTEAYEQYF. CDR3 in DNA: TGTGCCATCAGGGAACAGGGCACTGAGGCCTACGAGCAGTACTTC.

J is TRBJ1-2 and V is TRBV11-2; possible D gene TRBD1, 6 bases. From germline, CDR1 is SGHAT and CDR2 FQNNGV. V dropped 4 bases and J dropped 3 bases, with 12 bases sitting between them. The CDR3 length is 14 residues. As DNA, the CDR3 is TGTGCCAGCAGCTCCCTGACAGGAGACTATGGCTACACCTTC. Translating gives CASSSLTGDYGYTF.

The rearrangement links TRBV19 to TRBJ1-1; D might be TRBD1 (6 bases). CDR3 size: 17 residues. CDR1 LNHDA and CDR2 SQIVND come from the germline V gene (reference sequence). Trimming shortened V by 1 base and J by 0 bases, and 15 bases separated the two germline ends. The CDR3 DNA reads as TGTGCCAGTAGTATAGGGGGGCACTGGACGATGAACACTGAAGCTTTCTTT. Encoded protein: CASSIGGHWTMNTEAFF. The variable domain in full, with the rest retrieved from reference TRBV19 and TRBJ1-1, is DGGITQSPKYLFRKEGQNVTLSCEQNLNHDAMYWYRQDPGQGLRLIYYSQIVNDFQKGDIAEGYSVSREKKESFPLTVTSAQKNPTAFYLCASSIGGHWTMNTEAFFGQGTRLTVV.

The rearrangement uses TRBV4-2 and TRBJ1-3; a weak D match, TRBD1 (6 bases). In germline, CDR1 is LGHNA, CDR2 YNFKEQ. Trimming took 2 bases from V and 3 from J, leaving 11 bases between them. The CDR3 length is 15 residues. CDR3: CASSQPTGSGNTIYF. CDR3 bases: TGTGCCAGCAGCCAACCAACAGGGAGTGGAAACACCATATATTTT.

This sequence joins TRBV11-3 and TRBJ1-2, with 10 bases fitting TRBD1. Germline assignment: CDR1 SGHNT and CDR2 YENEEA. V shed 5 bases, J shed 8 bases, and the junction held 17 bases outside the gene matches. The CDR3 has 17 residues. The CDR3 region has the DNA TGTGCCAGCAGCCGAAATCGACAGGGGGCGCGGTTTGGAGGCTACACCTTC. Encoded protein: CASSRNRQGARFGGYTF.

The table lists this clone with a count of one. V gene TRBV6-1 combines with J gene TRBJ2-5; D gene ambiguous. The CDR3 contains 13 residues. V dropped 5 bases and J dropped 5 bases, with 12 bases sitting between them. CDR1 is MNHNS, CDR2 SASEGT, per germline. The CDR3 spells CASSFHRVETQYF. DNA for the CDR3: TGTGCCAGCAGTTTCCATAGAGTGGAGACCCAGTACTTC.

This chain connects TRBV4-2 to TRBJ1-2; D gene uncertain. Germline assignment: CDR1 LGHNA and CDR2 YNFKEQ. V was clipped by 0 bases and J by 2 bases, with 10 bases between them. The CDR3 spans 15 residues. The CDR3 here is CASSQESHRNYGYTF. The CDR3 DNA is TGTGCCAGCAGCCAAGAATCGCACAGAAACTATGGCTACACCTTC.

The chain has TRBV11-1 and TRBJ2-5, with D tentatively TRBD2 (6 bases). There are 16 residues in the CDR3. V was shortened by 0 bases and J by 3 bases, with 14 bases between the two germline ends. The germline V gene has CDR1 SGHAT and CDR2 FQDESV (reference sequence). This CDR3 reads CASSLAGTLIKETQYF. CDR3 DNA: TGTGCCAGCAGCTTAGCGGGGACTTTGATAAAAGAGACCCAGTACTTC.

The chain has TRBV11-3 and TRBJ2-1, with 10 positions matching TRBD2. The CDR3 totals 16 residues. The germline gives CDR1 SGHNT, CDR2 YENEEA. Unmatched junction bases numbered 12, after V lost 4 bases and J lost 9 bases. CDR3: CASSSHIAGGSGEQFF. As DNA, the CDR3 is TGTGCCAGCAGCTCTCATATAGCGGGGGGATCAGGTGAGCAGTTCTTC.

The chain carries TRBV2 and TRBJ2-2; 9 bases fit TRBD1. After removal of 8 bases from V and 4 bases from J, the junction contained 11 bases not matched to a gene. The CDR3 is 16 residues long. CDR1 is SNHLY, CDR2 FYNNEI, per germline. The CDR3 reads CASLPDRGASTGELFF. The CDR3 nucleotides are TGTGCCAGCTTACCAGACAGGGGGGCTAGCACCGGGGAGCTGTTTTTT.

The V and J genes are TRBV27 and TRBJ1-2; TRBD1 agrees at 7 bases. Losses at the gene ends were 8 bases for V and 2 bases for J; bases not matched to a gene: 5. This CDR3 is 13 amino acids long. Germline V gives CDR1 MNHEY, CDR2 SMNVEV (reference sequence). CDR3 loop: CASGTARNYGYTF. CDR3 nucleotides: TGTGCCAGCGGGACAGCAAGAAACTATGGCTACACCTTC.

V usage is TRBV10-2 and J usage is TRBJ2-7; D perhaps matches TRBD2 (5 bases). The CDR3 covers 11 residues. Deletions cut 8 bases from V and 7 bases from J, with 12 bases between. Germline V gives CDR1 WSHSY, CDR2 SAAADI. The CDR3 here is CASVVSGEQYF. CDR3 bases: TGCGCCAGCGTAGTGTCGGGGGAGCAGTACTTC.

The rearrangement uses TRBV18 and TRBJ1-6, with a weak D call TRBD1 (5 bases). V was cut by 6 bases and J by 5 bases, with 11 bases left in between. This CDR3 has 14 amino acids. Germline V lookup: CDR1 KGHSH, CDR2 LQKENI. The CDR3 nucleotides are TGTGCCAGCTCGAGTGGGGCAGATAATTCACCCCTCCACTTT. As protein: CASSSGADNSPLHF.

V is TRBV30 and J is TRBJ1-1; no reliable D call. Germline V gene sequence: CDR1 GTSNPN, CDR2 SVGIG (reference sequence). The CDR3 extends over 14 amino acids. With 0 bases removed from V and 0 bases from J, the gap between germline ends came to 8 bases. The CDR3 loop reads CAWSVGLMNTEAFF. In nucleotides, the CDR3 is TGTGCCTGGAGTGTAGGACTAATGAACACTGAAGCTTTCTTT.

This clone appeared a few times. The chain carries TRBV2 and TRBJ1-6; D not resolved. CDR1 is SNHLY, CDR2 FYNNEI, per germline. The ends were cut back, 6 bases at V and 9 bases at J, with 9 bases in the middle. This CDR3 contains 12 residues. CDR3 coding DNA: TGTGCCAGCAGGCTACCCGGTTCACCCCTCCACTTT. It encodes CASRLPGSPLHF. The full variable domain, with the rest looked up from reference TRBV2 and TRBJ1-6, is EPEVTQTPSHQVTQMGQEVILRCVPISNHLYFYWYRQILGQKVEFLVSFYNNEISEKSEIFDDQFSVERPDGSNFTLKIRSTKLEDSAMYFCASRLPGSPLHFGNGTRLTVT.

This sequence joins TRBV5-4 and TRBJ2-7, with 8 bases identical to TRBD2. The CDR3 has 16 residues. J was trimmed by 0 bases and V by 5 bases; bases with no gene match: 10. Germline-derived CDR1 and CDR2 are SGHNT and YYREEE (reference sequence). The CDR3 reads CASSPSGGPSSYEQYF. Written as DNA, the CDR3 is TGTGCCAGCAGTCCAAGCGGGGGTCCTTCCTCCTACGAGCAGTACTTC.

The chain combines TRBV6-6 with TRBJ2-2; 7 bases fit TRBD2. Trimming at V came to 5 bases and at J to 0 bases, leaving 3 bases not matched to a gene. The CDR3 consists of 15 residues. Germline V gene sequence: CDR1 MNHNY, CDR2 SVGAGI (reference sequence). CDR3 bases: TGTGCCAGCAGTCAGAGCGGGGCGAACACCGGGGAGCTGTTTTTT. Protein product: CASSQSGANTGELFF.

The chain has TRBV15 and TRBJ2-3, with 8 bases matching TRBD2. The junction had 0 bases not matched to a gene; V was cut back by 1 base and J by 3 bases. The CDR3 is 14 residues long. Germline CDR1 reads LNHNV; CDR2 reads YYDKDF (reference sequence). This chain's CDR3 is CATSRAGGTDTQYF. In DNA form, the CDR3 reads TGTGCCACCAGCAGAGCGGGGGGGACAGATACGCAGTATTTT.

The chain is built from TRBV19 and TRBJ2-7, with TRBD1 identical over 8 bases. V dropped 5 bases and J dropped 2; count of bases not matched to a gene: 5. The CDR3 is 14 residues long. Germline loops: CDR1 LNHDA, CDR2 SQIVND (reference sequence). CDR3 nucleotides: TGTGCCAGTAGTCCCAGGGGGCTTACCTACGAGCAGTACTTC. Translation: CASSPRGLTYEQYF. Combining the CDR3 with reference TRBV19 and TRBJ2-7 gives the whole variable domain DGGITQSPKYLFRKEGQNVTLSCEQNLNHDAMYWYRQDPGQGLRLIYYSQIVNDFQKGDIAEGYSVSREKKESFPLTVTSAQKNPTAFYLCASSPRGLTYEQYFGPGTRLTVT.

The rearrangement joins TRBV18 to TRBJ2-5; TRBD2 agrees at 8 bases. This CDR3 contains 16 residues. CDR1 and CDR2 (germline): KGHSH, LQKENI. J was trimmed by 6 bases and V by 5 bases; bases with no gene match: 14. CDR3 bases: TGTGCCAGCTCAACCCCCCAGCGGGGGCTCCGGAAGACCCAGTACTTC. Translating it yields CASSTPQRGLRKTQYF.

The chain couples TRBV4-1 to TRBJ2-5, with TRBD2 as a possible D gene (7 bases). The CDR3 runs to 13 residues. Germline CDR1 and CDR2: MGHRA and YSYEKL. V lost 0 bases to trimming and J lost 6 bases, with 8 bases between them. As DNA, the CDR3 is TGCGCCAGCAGCCAAGACGGGGGGCAGACCCAGTACTTC. Amino acid sequence: CASSQDGGQTQYF.

V usage is TRBV7-2 and J usage is TRBJ2-1; 10 bases line up with TRBD2. CDR1 is SGHTA and CDR2 is FQGNSA in the germline V gene. V was clipped by 5 bases and J by 2 bases; unmatched bases: 3. The CDR3 is made up of 15 amino acids. CDR3 nucleotides: TGTGCCAGCAGCCGCAGCGGGGGGGCCTACAATGAGCAGTTCTTC. Translated: CASSRSGGAYNEQFF.

The chain combines TRBV27 with TRBJ2-1; D unclear. The CDR3 totals 14 residues. CDR1 is MNHEY and CDR2 is SMNVEV in the germline V gene (reference sequence). With 3 bases removed from V and 8 bases from J, the gap between germline ends came to 14 bases. The DNA of the CDR3 is TGTGCCAGCAGTTTGTGTTCTCATCGGGATGAGCAGTTCTTC. Amino acids: CASSLCSHRDEQFF.

The chain links TRBV29-1 to TRBJ2-5; D is ambiguous. CDR1 and CDR2 from the germline V gene are SQVTM and ANQGSEA. Trimming left V 6 bases short and J 2 bases short, with 7 bases between. The CDR3 loop spans 11 amino acids. CDR3 sequence reads: CSVARQETQYF. The CDR3 DNA reads TGCAGCGTAGCTAGGCAAGAGACCCAGTACTTC. Drawing the rest from reference TRBV29-1 and TRBJ2-5, the complete variable domain is SAVISQKPSRDICQRGTSLTIQCQVDSQVTMMFWYRQQPGQSLTLIATANQGSEATYESGFVIDKFPISRPNLTFSTLTVSNMSPEDSSIYLCSVARQETQYFGPGTRLLVL.

V usage is TRBV4-3 and J usage is TRBJ1-1; D perhaps matches TRBD1 (5 bases). Germline V gene sequence: CDR1 LGHNA, CDR2 YSLEER. V was trimmed by 2 bases and J by 1 base, leaving 11 bases between them. This CDR3 has 15 residues. Written as DNA, the CDR3 is TGCGCCAGCAGCCAACTTACTACAGGGAACACTGAAGCTTTCTTT. This codes for CASSQLTTGNTEAFF.

This chain links TRBV6-5 with TRBJ1-3; D ambiguous. This CDR3 is built from 11 residues. Trimming took off 7 bases at V and 9 bases at J, with 10 bases between the two ends. Germline V gives CDR1 MNHEY, CDR2 SVGAGI. The CDR3 nucleotides read TGTGCCAGCATGCATGGGAGCACCATATATTTT. Translating it yields CASMHGSTIYF.

The chain combines TRBV5-1 with TRBJ2-7, with a possible D match to TRBD1 (6 bases). The CDR3 has 15 amino acids. V lost 0 bases and J lost 9, with 19 bases in between. Germline V gene data show CDR1 as SGHRS and CDR2 as YFSETQ. The CDR3 is CASSLAYGQFIGQYF. Here the CDR3 DNA reads TGCGCCAGCAGCTTGGCCTACGGACAGTTTATCGGGCAGTACTTC.

The V and J genes are TRBV4-1 and TRBJ1-3, with D unresolved. Germline loops: CDR1 MGHRA, CDR2 YSYEKL. V lost 1 base and J lost 4, with 14 bases in between. The CDR3 is 16 residues long. The CDR3 DNA follows: TGCGCCAGCAGCCAAGTCGGGGTTTCGTCCGGAAACACCATATATTTT. This encodes CASSQVGVSSGNTIYF.